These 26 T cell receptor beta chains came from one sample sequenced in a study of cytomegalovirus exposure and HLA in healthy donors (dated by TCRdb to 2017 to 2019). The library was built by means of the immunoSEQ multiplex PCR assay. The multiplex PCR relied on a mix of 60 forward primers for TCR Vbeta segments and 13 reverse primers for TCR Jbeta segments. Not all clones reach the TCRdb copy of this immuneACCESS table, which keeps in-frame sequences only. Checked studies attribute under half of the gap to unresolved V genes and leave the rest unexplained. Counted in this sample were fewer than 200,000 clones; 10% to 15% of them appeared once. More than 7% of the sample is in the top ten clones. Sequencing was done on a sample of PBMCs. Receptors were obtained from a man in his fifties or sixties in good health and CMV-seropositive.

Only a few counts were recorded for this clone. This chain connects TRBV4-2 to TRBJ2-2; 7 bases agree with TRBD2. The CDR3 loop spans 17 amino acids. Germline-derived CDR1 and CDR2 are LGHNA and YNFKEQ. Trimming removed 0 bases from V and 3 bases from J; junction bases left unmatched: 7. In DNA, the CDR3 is TGTGCCAGCAGCCAAGAACCAACTAGCGCGCACACCGGGGAGCTGTTTTTT. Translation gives CASSQEPTSAHTGELFF.

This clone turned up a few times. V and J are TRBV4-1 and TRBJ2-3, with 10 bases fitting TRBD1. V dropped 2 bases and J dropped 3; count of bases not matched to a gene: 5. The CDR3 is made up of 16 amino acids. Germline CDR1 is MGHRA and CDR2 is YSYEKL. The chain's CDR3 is CASSQFDRGLTDTQYF. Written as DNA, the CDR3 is TGCGCCAGCAGCCAATTCGACAGGGGGCTGACAGATACGCAGTATTTT.

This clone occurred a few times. The CDR3 bases are TGTGCCAGTAAGGACTGGCGAACTAATGAAAAACTGTTTTTT. Translation: CASKDWRTNEKLFF. The chain uses TRBV19 and TRBJ1-4; D unclear. Germline V gene data show CDR1 as LNHDA and CDR2 as SQIVND (reference sequence). This CDR3 has 14 amino acids. Trimming pared 7 bases from V and 1 base from J, leaving 10 bases between.

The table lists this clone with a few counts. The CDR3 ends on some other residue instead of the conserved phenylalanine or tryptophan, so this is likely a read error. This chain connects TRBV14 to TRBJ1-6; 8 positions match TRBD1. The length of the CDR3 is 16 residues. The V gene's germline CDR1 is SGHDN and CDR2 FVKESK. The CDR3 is CASSQDWTGLRSPLHV. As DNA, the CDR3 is TGTGCAAGCAGCCAAGATTGGACAGGGTTAAGGTCACCCCTCCACGTT.

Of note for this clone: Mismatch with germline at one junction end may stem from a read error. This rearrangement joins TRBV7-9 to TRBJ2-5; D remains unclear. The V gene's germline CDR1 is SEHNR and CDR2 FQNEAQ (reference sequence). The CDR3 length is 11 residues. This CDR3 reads CASSSQEPQYF. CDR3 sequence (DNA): TGTGCCAGCAGCTCCCAAGAGCCCCAGTACTTC. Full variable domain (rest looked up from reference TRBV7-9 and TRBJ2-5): DTGVSQNPRHKITKRGQNVTFRCDPISEHNRLYWYRQTLGQGPEFLTYFQNEAQLEKSRLLSDRFSAERPKGSFSTLEIQRTEQGDSAMYLCASSSQEPQYFGPGTRLLVL.

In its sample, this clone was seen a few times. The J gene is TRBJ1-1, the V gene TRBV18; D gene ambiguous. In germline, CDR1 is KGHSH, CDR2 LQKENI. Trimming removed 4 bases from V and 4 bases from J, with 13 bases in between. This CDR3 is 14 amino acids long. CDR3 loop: CASSRQTSFTEAFF. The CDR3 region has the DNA TGTGCCAGCTCACGACAAACCAGTTTCACTGAAGCTTTCTTT.

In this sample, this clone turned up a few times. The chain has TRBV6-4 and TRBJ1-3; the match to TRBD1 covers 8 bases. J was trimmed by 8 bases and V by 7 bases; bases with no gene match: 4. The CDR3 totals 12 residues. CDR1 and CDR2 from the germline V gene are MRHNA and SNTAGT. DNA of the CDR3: TGTGCCAGCACTGGACAGGGACACACCATATATTTT. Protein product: CASTGQGHTIYF.

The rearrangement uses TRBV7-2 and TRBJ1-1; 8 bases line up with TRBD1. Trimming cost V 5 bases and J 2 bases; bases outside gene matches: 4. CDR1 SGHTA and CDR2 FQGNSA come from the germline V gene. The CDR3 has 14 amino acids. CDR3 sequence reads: CASSTQGANTEAFF. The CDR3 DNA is TGTGCCAGCAGCACTCAGGGGGCTAACACTGAAGCTTTCTTT.

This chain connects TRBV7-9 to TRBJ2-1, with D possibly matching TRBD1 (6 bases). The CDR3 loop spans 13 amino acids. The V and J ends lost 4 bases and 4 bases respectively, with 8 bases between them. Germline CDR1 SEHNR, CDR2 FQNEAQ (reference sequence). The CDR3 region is CASSSTGYNEQFF. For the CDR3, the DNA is TGTGCCAGCAGCTCGACAGGATACAATGAGCAGTTCTTC.

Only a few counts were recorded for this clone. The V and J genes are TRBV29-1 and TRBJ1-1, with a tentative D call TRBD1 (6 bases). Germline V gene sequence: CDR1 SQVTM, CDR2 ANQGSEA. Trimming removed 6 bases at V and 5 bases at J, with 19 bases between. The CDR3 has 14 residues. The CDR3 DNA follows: TGCAGCGTGCAGGGGCCTGCCCTTGGGACTGAAGCTTTCTTT. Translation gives CSVQGPALGTEAFF.

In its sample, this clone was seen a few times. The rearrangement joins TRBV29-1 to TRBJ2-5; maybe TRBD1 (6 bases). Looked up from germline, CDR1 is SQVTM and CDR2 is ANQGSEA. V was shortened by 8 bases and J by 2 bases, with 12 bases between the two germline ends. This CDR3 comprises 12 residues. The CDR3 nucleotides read TGCAGCTTCCAGGGGAGTCAAGAGACCCAGTACTTC. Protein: CSFQGSQETQYF.

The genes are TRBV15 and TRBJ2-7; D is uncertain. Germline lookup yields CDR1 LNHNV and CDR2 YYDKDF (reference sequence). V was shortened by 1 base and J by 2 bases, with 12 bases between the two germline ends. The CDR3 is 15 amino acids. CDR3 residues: CATSRAQTGTYEQYF. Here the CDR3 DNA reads TGTGCCACCAGCAGAGCTCAAACGGGTACCTACGAGCAGTACTTC.

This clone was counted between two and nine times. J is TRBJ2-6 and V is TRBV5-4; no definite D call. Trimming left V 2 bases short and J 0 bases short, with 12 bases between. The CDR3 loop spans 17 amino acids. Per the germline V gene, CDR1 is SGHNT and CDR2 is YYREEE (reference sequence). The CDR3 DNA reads TGTGCCAGCAGCTTACCGGGTCATTTCTCTGGGGCCAACGTCCTGACTTTC. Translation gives CASSLPGHFSGANVLTF.

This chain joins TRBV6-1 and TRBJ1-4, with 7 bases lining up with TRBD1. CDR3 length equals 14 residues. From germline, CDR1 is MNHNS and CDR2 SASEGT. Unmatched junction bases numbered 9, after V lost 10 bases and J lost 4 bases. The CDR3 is CATRWGQLNEKLFF. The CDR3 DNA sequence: TGTGCCACTCGATGGGGACAGCTTAATGAAAAACTGTTTTTT.

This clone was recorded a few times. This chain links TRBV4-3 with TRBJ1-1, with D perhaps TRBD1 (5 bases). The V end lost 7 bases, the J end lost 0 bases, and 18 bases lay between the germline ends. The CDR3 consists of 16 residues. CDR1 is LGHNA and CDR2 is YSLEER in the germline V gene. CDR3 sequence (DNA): TGCGCCAGCAACCTTTTGGGCGGGACGGTGAACACTGAAGCTTTCTTT. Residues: CASNLLGGTVNTEAFF.

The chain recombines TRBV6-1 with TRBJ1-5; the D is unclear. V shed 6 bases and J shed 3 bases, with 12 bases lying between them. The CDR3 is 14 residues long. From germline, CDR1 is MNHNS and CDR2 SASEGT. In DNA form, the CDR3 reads TGTGCCAGCAGCGCCGGGAGGCTCAATCAGCCCCAGCATTTT. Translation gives CASSAGRLNQPQHF.

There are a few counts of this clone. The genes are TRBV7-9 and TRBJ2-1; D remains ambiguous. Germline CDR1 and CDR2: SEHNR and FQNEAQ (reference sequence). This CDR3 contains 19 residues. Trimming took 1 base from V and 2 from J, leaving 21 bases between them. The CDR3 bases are TGTGCCAGCAGCTTAGTAGGCGGAGAATCCAAACTTACCTACAATGAGCAGTTCTTC. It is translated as CASSLVGGESKLTYNEQFF. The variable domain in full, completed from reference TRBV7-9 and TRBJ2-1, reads DTGVSQNPRHKITKRGQNVTFRCDPISEHNRLYWYRQTLGQGPEFLTYFQNEAQLEKSRLLSDRFSAERPKGSFSTLEIQRTEQGDSAMYLCASSLVGGESKLTYNEQFFGPGTRLTVL.

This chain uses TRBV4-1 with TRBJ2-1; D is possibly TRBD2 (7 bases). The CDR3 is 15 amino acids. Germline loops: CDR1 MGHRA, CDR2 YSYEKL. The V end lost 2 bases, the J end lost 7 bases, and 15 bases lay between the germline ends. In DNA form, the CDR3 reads TGCGCCAGCAGCCAAATGGGGGGGCGTCGAAATGAGCAGTTCTTC. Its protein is CASSQMGGRRNEQFF.

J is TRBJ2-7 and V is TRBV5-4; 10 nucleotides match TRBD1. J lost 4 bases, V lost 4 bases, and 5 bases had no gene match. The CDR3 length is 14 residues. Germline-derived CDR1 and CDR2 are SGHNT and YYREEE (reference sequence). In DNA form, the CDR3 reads TGTGCCAGCAGCCACCGGGACAGGGGATACGAGCAGTACTTC. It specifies CASSHRDRGYEQYF.

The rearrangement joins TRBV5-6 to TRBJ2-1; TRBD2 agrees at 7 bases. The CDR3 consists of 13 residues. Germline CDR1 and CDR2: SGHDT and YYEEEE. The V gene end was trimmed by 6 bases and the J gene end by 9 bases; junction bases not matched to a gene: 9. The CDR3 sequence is CASKWGTGGEQFF. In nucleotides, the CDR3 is TGTGCCAGCAAGTGGGGAACGGGGGGTGAGCAGTTCTTC.

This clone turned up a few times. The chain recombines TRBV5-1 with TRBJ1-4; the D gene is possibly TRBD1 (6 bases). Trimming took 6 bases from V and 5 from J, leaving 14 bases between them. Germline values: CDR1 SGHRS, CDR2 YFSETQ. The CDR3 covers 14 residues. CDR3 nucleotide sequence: TGCGCCAGCAAATGGGGACAAGAAAATGAAAAACTGTTTTTT. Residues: CASKWGQENEKLFF.

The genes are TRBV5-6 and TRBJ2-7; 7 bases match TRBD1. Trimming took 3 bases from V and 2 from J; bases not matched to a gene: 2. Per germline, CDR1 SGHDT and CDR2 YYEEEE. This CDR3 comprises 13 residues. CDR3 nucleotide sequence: TGTGCCAGCAGCTCGGACAGGACCTACGAGCAGTACTTC. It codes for CASSSDRTYEQYF.

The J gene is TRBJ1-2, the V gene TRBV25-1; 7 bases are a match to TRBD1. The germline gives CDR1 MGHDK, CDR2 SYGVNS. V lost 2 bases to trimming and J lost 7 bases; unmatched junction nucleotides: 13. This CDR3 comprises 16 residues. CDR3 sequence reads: CASSEIRGNVDLGYTF. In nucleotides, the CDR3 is TGTGCCAGCAGTGAAATCAGGGGGAACGTGGATCTTGGCTACACCTTC.

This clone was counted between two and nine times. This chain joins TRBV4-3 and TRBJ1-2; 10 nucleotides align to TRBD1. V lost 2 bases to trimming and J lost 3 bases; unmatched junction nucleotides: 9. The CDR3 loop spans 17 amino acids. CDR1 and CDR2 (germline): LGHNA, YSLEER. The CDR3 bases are TGCGCCAGCAGCCAAACCGGGACAGGGGCCCGTGACTATGGCTACACCTTC. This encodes CASSQTGTGARDYGYTF.

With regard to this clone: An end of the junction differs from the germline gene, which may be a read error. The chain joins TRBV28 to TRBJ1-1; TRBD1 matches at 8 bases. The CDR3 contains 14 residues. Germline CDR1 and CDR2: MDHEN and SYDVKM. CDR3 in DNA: TGTGGCAGCAGCACCGGGACAGGGAACACTGAAGCTTTCTTT. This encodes CGSSTGTGNTEAFF.

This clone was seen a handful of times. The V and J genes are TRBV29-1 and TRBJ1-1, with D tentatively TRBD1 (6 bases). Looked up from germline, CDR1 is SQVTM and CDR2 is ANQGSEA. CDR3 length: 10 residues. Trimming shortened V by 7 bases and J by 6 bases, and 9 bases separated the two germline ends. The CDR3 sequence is CSAGGPEAFF. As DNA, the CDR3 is TGCAGCGCCGGGGGGCCTGAAGCTTTCTTT.